This T cell receptor beta chain was documented in a study of shared clonotypes between healthy human individuals. Study results and limitations: Lower generation probabilities were found for non-shared clonotypes than for those shared by all four donors.

About this clone itself: Its target is not known.

Libraries were prepared by immunoSEQ multiplex PCR; TCRdb keeps only in-frame clonotypes and omits some of them. The sample shows nearly 1,000,000 clones, about 80% of them seen only once. The specimen was memory CD4+ T cells sorted from blood. The subset is: CD45RA-negative fraction. The sequence came from a man aged 18 to 29 in good health.

The DNA of the CDR3 is TGTGCCAGCTCACCACCGGCGATTAATAATGTACAGCCCTATGGCTACACCTTC. As protein: CASSPPAINNVQPYGYTF. The chain has TRBV18 and TRBJ1-2; D is unclear. This CDR3 comprises 18 residues. Germline CDR1 is KGHSH and CDR2 is LQKENI. Trimming pared 0 bases from V and 4 bases from J, leaving 21 bases between.